The clone carrying this TCR beta chain was detected only a few times. TCRdb recomputed calls from the RT-PCR reads with MiXCR, one row per CDR3 protein. The sample shows roughly 230,000 distinct CDR3 sequences, over 12% of them seen only once. The data were taken from a study of patients and donors after allogeneic stem cell transplantation. V lost 0 bases to trimming and J lost 1 base, with 13 bases between them. Germline V gives CDR1 SGHRS, CDR2 YFSETQ. The CDR3 is 16 residues long. This sequence was found in a human donor who was either an allogeneic HSCT recipient or a stem cell or donor lymphocyte infusion donor (not recorded which). It is not recorded whose cells these are; they may come from a transplant donor. Specimen: blood, either unsorted or a sorted T cell fraction (not recorded which). The chain carries TRBV5-1 and TRBJ1-1; D is undetermined. In DNA, the CDR3 is TGCGCCAGCAGCTTGGTCCCGACGGCAGGGAACACTGAAGCTTTCTTT. Translated, it gives CASSLVPTAGNTEAFF.